This TCR beta chain was sequenced for a study of blood T cell repertoires in COVID-19. Study context: T cells, B-cell-depleted T cells, or PBMCs provided the cDNA or gDNA that served as material.

Recruited during active infection, patients (from Seattle) were subsequently followed longitudinally. From germline, CDR1 is SGDLS and CDR2 YYNGEE. Trimming removed 4 bases from V and 4 bases from J; junction bases left unmatched: 8. The CDR3 extends over 17 amino acids. In the original workflow: Estimates of nucleated cell counts were drawn from the amplification of reference gene primers. Assay used: immunoSEQ multiplex PCR; TCRdb lists only in-frame clones, some missing. V, J and clone size derive from that table, while D and trimming were established from the DNA sequence. This sample has under 200,000 clones, with approximately 90% found just once.

Sequences were obtained from peripheral blood. The sequence came from a woman in her 70s with COVID-19, enrolled during active disease. This sequence joins TRBV9 and TRBJ2-3; 14 bases align to TRBD2. The CDR3 loop is CASSLGTSGGWADTQYF. The CDR3 region has the DNA TGTGCCAGCAGCTTAGGGACTAGCGGGGGATGGGCAGATACGCAGTATTTT.